This TCR beta chain stems from a study of cytomegalovirus exposure and HLA in healthy donors. Study background: One earlier analysis, a look at roughly 170 million T cells, found roughly 110 million unique TCR beta sequences.

Turning to this clone: Its target is not known.

General study points: Per a later analysis, 15,000 to 20,000 TCR beta sequences showed association with HLA alleles at 0.05 false discovery rate.

The CDR3 has 13 amino acids. With 2 bases removed from V and 1 base from J, the gap between germline ends came to 3 bases. PCR employed 60 Vbeta and 13 Jbeta primers. Clones were read by immunoSEQ multiplex PCR, and TCRdb kept only the in-frame ones, dropping some. Of about 190,000 clones in the sample, approximately 88% were seen once. The chain couples TRBV23-1 to TRBJ1-3; D is uncertain. TRBV23-1 is filed as an ORF, its function uncertain. The sample consisted of PBMCs. The receptor comes from a boy aged 2-9 years in good health and CMV-seronegative. The CDR3 here is CASSQQSGNTIYF. The CDR3 nucleotides are TGCGCCAGCAGTCAACAGTCTGGAAACACCATATATTTT.